Described below is a single T cell receptor beta chain sequence and its context. Its antigen is still unknown. TCRdb reprocessed the RT-PCR reads via MiXCR and lists one record per CDR3 protein. The sample shows about 190,000 distinct CDR3 sequences, 14% of them seen only once. This record comes from a study of response to subunit inactivated influenza vaccine. Germline V gives CDR1 PRHDT, CDR2 FYEKMQ (reference sequence). The CDR3 totals 16 residues. Between the trimmed V and J ends, which lost 3 bases and 1 base, there was a span of 13 bases. Study-wide results and limits: The study's authors posited that every seasonal influenza vaccination enlists few new T cells.

V gene TRBV13 combines with J gene TRBJ2-4; tentative D call: TRBD2 (6 bases). The material was CD8+ T cells sorted from PBMCs, obtained about 5 days after vaccination. The sequence was obtained from a man aged 50 to 60 who received an inactivated influenza vaccine. The CDR3: CASSLRDSGAKNIQYF. The CDR3 nucleotides are TGTGCCAGCAGCTTGAGGGACTCTGGGGCCAAAAACATTCAGTACTTC.